What follows describes a single T cell receptor (beta chain). Generated by immunoSEQ multiplex PCR, the TCRdb table keeps only in-frame clones and is missing some. This table has about 660,000 clones, roughly 90% appearing once. The data were obtained in a study of shared T cell receptors in the human thymus. The ends were cut back, 5 bases at V and 1 base at J, with 8 bases in the middle. The length of the CDR3 is 14 residues. Germline V gene sequence: CDR1 SGHNT, CDR2 YENEEA. These data also formed part of another study, on human thymus T cells. That report adds: Resections from corrective heart surgery supplied the thymus tissue. Across thymic and blood repertoires, the usage of V and J genes appeared to be biased.

Sequencing used thymocytes. The TCR sequence derives from a boy in the first two years of life with a congenital heart defect. The V and J genes are TRBV11-3 and TRBJ2-2; tentatively, D is TRBD1 (6 bases). This chain's CDR3 is CASSPGVNTGELFF. The CDR3 coding sequence is TGTGCCAGCAGCCCAGGGGTGAACACCGGGGAGCTGTTTTTT.